Following are 17 T cell receptor beta chains from one sample sequenced in a study of T-cell memory formation after mild COVID-19. TCRdb reanalysed the 5' RACE reads using MiXCR and keeps one entry per CDR3 protein. The table lists 85,000 to 130,000 distinct CDR3 sequences, roughly an eighth of them singletons, with 27% in the top ten. Material for sequencing was PBMCs or a T cell subset sorted from them (not recorded which). The receptor source for this set is an adult woman who had mild COVID-19 (a few samples of this study predate the infection). Cell type and time point are not known.

The V gene is TRBV6-6, the J gene TRBJ1-5; D not certain. The CDR3 loop spans 14 amino acids. V was shortened by 0 bases and J by 11 bases, with 14 bases between the two germline ends. CDR1 and CDR2 (germline): MNHNY, SVGAGI (reference sequence). This CDR3 is CASSYSIVEGTQHF. The CDR3 region has the DNA TGTGCCAGCAGTTACTCGATTGTTGAGGGAACCCAGCATTTT.

This clonotype came up many times. This CDR3 is CSARAGGTSGRNVYEQFF. In nucleotides, the CDR3 is TGCAGTGCTCGAGCGGGCGGGACTAGCGGGAGGAATGTGTATGAGCAGTTCTTC. The rearrangement uses TRBV20-1 and TRBJ2-1, with 15 nucleotides matching TRBD2. Germline-derived CDR1 and CDR2 are DFQATT and SNEGSKA (reference sequence). The CDR3 consists of 18 residues. The junction had 16 bases not matched to a gene; V was cut back by 5 bases and J by 8 bases.

The chain is built from TRBV5-6 and TRBJ1-4; TRBD1 matches at 8 bases. The trim removed 4 bases at V and 10 bases at J, leaving 6 bases unmatched. The CDR3 sequence is 13 residues long. CDR1 and CDR2 (germline): SGHDT, YYEEEE. CDR3 bases: TGTGCCAGCAGCACCGGACAGGGCGGAAAACTGTTTTTT. Translation gives CASSTGQGGKLFF.

This clonotype has just a few counts. The chain recombines TRBV24-1 with TRBJ2-3; 8 positions match TRBD2. From germline, CDR1 is KGHDR and CDR2 SFDVKD. The CDR3 consists of 12 residues. J lost 6 bases, V lost 11 bases, and 6 bases had no gene match. The CDR3 DNA is TGTGCCATCGGGGGGGCTCTGGATACGCAGTATTTT. Its translation is CAIGGALDTQYF.

The CDR3 is CASSLVPSYTGELFF. DNA for the CDR3: TGTGCCAGCAGTTTAGTTCCATCGTACACCGGGGAGCTGTTTTTT. J is TRBJ2-2 and V is TRBV27, with D uncertain. The CDR3 covers 15 residues. Trimming took off 2 bases at V and 3 bases at J, with 10 bases between the two ends. The germline CDR1 and CDR2 sequences are MNHEY and SMNVEV (reference sequence).

The sample holds a few counts of this clonotype. CDR3: CASSQVSVPPRTGELFF. DNA of the CDR3: TGTGCCAGCAGCCAAGTCTCGGTGCCCCCGAGGACCGGGGAGCTGTTTTTT. The gene calls are TRBV4-2 and TRBJ2-2; D remains unclear. The V gene lost 1 base and the J gene lost 5 bases, with 17 bases spanning the gap. The CDR3 runs 17 residues. The germline CDR1 and CDR2 sequences are LGHNA and YNFKEQ.

This clonotype was seen ten or more times. The rearrangement joins TRBV29-1 to TRBJ2-7; TRBD2 matches 7 bases. The CDR3 sequence is 12 residues long. The germline V gene encodes CDR1 SQVTM and CDR2 ANQGSEA. Trimming cost V 6 bases and J 3 bases; bases outside gene matches: 5. This chain's CDR3 is CSVTSSSYEQYF. The CDR3 coding sequence is TGCAGCGTGACTAGCAGCAGCTACGAGCAGTACTTC.

This clonotype showed up just a few times. The chain combines TRBV3-1 with TRBJ1-1; D ambiguous. The CDR3 covers 14 residues. V lost 0 bases, J lost 1 base, and 6 bases lay in between. From germline, CDR1 is LGHDT and CDR2 YNNKEL (reference sequence). The CDR3 DNA is TGTGCCAGCAGCCAAGATACTGCGAACACTGAAGCTTTCTTT. Amino acid sequence: CASSQDTANTEAFF.

This clonotype was seen a few times. The rearrangement links TRBV20-1 to TRBJ2-5; the match to TRBD2 covers 16 bases. Trimming cost V 5 bases and J 2 bases; bases outside gene matches: 17. CDR3 size: 20 residues. Germline V lookup: CDR1 DFQATT, CDR2 SNEGSKA (reference sequence). For the CDR3, the DNA is TGCAGTGCTCCTGGCCTGAGAGGGGGACTAGCGGGAGGGCCACAAGAGACCCAGTACTTC. Translating gives CSAPGLRGGLAGGPQETQYF.

This clonotype was detected many times. The V and J genes are TRBV6-2 or TRBV6-3 and TRBJ2-3; tentatively, D is TRBD2 (5 bases). Germline CDR1 is MNHEY and CDR2 is SVGEGT. The CDR3 runs to 11 residues. Trimming cost V 6 bases and J 6 bases, with 7 bases left between them. The DNA for the CDR3 is TGTGCCAGCAGCTCGGGGGATACGCAGTATTTT. Amino acids: CASSSGDTQYF.

The chain joins TRBV9 to TRBJ2-6; D is uncertain. CDR1 is SGDLS and CDR2 is YYNGEE in the germline V gene. The ends were cut back, 3 bases at V and 2 bases at J, with 6 bases in the middle. The CDR3 is 14 residues long. CDR3 region: CASSGRTGANVLTF. The DNA for the CDR3 is TGTGCCAGCAGCGGAAGAACTGGGGCCAACGTCCTGACTTTC.

This clonotype appeared a few times. This rearrangement joins TRBV11-2 to TRBJ2-7, with 7 bases identical to TRBD2. CDR1 SGHAT and CDR2 FQNNGV come from the germline V gene. This CDR3 has 15 residues. Trimming removed 2 bases from V and 3 bases from J; junction bases left unmatched: 7. CDR3: CASSLSRTRGYEQYF. DNA for the CDR3: TGTGCCAGCAGCTTATCAAGGACTAGGGGCTACGAGCAGTACTTC.

This sequence joins TRBV15 and TRBJ2-7, with TRBD1 identical over 9 bases. This CDR3 is 16 amino acids long. Germline CDR1 LNHNV, CDR2 YYDKDF (reference sequence). V dropped 3 bases and J dropped 5; count of bases not matched to a gene: 11. CDR3: CATSRGRGTGINEQYF. CDR3 nucleotide sequence: TGTGCCACCAGCAGGGGCAGAGGGACAGGGATCAACGAGCAGTACTTC.

This clonotype has just a few counts. The chain has TRBV7-8 and TRBJ2-1; TRBD1 aligns across 8 bases. V shed 5 bases, J shed 3 bases, and the junction held 6 bases outside the gene matches. The germline V gene encodes CDR1 SGHVS and CDR2 FQNEAQ. The CDR3 has 15 amino acids. The CDR3 is CASSAQGARYNEQFF. The CDR3 DNA is TGTGCCAGCAGCGCCCAGGGGGCGCGCTACAATGAGCAGTTCTTC.

This clonotype has just a few counts. The V call is TRBV27, the J call TRBJ2-7; tentatively, D is TRBD2 (7 bases). V was trimmed by 0 bases and J by 0 bases, leaving 12 bases between them. CDR1 and CDR2 from the germline V gene are MNHEY and SMNVEV (reference sequence). The CDR3 length is 16 residues. The CDR3 region is CASSLSGGLSSYEQYF. Written as DNA, the CDR3 is TGTGCCAGCAGTTTATCGGGGGGGCTGAGCTCCTACGAGCAGTACTTC.

Written as DNA, the CDR3 is TGTGCCAGCAGCCCGTCTGGGCTAGCGGGAGACGAGCAGTACTTC. Its translation: CASSPSGLAGDEQYF. The chain has TRBV5-6 and TRBJ2-7; 10 positions match TRBD2. The CDR3 length is 15 residues. The V and J ends lost 4 bases and 5 bases, in that order; junction bases with no gene match: 9. Germline V gene sequence: CDR1 SGHDT, CDR2 YYEEEE. Full variable domain (rest looked up from reference TRBV5-6 and TRBJ2-7): DAGVTQSPTHLIKTRGQQVTLRCSPKSGHDTVSWYQQALGQGPQFIFQYYEEEERQRGNFPDRFSGHQFPNYSSELNVNALLLGDSALYLCASSPSGLAGDEQYFGPGTRLTVT.

The sample holds a few counts of this clonotype. V gene TRBV15 combines with J gene TRBJ2-1, with 9 positions matching TRBD2. Germline CDR1 and CDR2: LNHNV and YYDKDF (reference sequence). The CDR3 has 17 residues. V was pared by 1 base and J by 7 bases, with 11 bases of the junction left unmatched. The CDR3 DNA reads TGTGCCACCAGCAGAGTCGGTAGCGGGAGAAGGGATAATGAGCAGTTCTTC. Protein product: CATSRVGSGRRDNEQFF.